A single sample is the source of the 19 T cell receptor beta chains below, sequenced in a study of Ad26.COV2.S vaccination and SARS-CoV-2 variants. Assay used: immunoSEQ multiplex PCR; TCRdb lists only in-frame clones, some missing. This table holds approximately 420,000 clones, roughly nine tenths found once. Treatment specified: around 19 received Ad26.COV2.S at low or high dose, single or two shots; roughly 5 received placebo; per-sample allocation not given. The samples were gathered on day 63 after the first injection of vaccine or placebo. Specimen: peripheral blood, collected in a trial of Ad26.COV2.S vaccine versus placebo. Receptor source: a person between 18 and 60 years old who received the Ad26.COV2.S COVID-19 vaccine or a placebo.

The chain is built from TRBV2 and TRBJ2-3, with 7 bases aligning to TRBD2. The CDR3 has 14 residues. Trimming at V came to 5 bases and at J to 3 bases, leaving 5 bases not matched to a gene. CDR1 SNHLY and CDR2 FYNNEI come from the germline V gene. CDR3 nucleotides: TGTGCCAGCAGTATTGGACTAGGGACAGATACGCAGTATTTT. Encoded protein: CASSIGLGTDTQYF.

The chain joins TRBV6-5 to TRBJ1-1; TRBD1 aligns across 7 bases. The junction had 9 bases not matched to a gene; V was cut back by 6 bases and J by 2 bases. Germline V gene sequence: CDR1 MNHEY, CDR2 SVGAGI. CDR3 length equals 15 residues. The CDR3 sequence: CASSSYRGTNTEAFF. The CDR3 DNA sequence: TGTGCCAGCAGCTCCTACAGGGGCACAAACACTGAAGCTTTCTTT.

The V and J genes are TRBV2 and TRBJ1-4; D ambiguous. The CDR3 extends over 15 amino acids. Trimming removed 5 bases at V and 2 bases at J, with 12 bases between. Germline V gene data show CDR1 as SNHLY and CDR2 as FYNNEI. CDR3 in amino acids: CASSLLLGTNEKLFF. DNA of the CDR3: TGTGCCAGCAGTCTCTTGTTGGGCACTAATGAAAAACTGTTTTTT.

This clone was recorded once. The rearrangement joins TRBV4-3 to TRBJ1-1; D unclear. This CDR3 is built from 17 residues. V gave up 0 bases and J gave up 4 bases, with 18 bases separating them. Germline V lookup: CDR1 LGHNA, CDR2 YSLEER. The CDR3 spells CASSQDTFLVASTEAFF. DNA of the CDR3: TGCGCCAGCAGCCAAGATACGTTCTTGGTCGCGAGCACTGAAGCTTTCTTT.

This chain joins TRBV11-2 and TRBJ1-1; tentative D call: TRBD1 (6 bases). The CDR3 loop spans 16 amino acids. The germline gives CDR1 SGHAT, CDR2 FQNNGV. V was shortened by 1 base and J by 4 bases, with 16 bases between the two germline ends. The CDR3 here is CASSLAPGVDLTEAFF. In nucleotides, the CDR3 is TGTGCCAGCAGCTTAGCACCAGGGGTAGATCTCACTGAAGCTTTCTTT.

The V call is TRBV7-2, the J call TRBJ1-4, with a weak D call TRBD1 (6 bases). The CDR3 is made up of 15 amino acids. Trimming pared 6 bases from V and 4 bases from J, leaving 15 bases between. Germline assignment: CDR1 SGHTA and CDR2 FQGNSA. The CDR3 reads CASRSQGGNNEKLFF. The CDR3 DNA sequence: TGTGCCAGCAGGTCACAGGGAGGGAATAATGAAAAACTGTTTTTT. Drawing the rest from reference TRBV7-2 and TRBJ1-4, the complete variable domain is GAGVSQSPSNKVTEKGKDVELRCDPISGHTALYWYRQSLGQGLEFLIYFQGNSAPDKSGLPSDRFSAERTGGSVSTLTIQRTQQEDSAVYLCASRSQGGNNEKLFFGSGTQLSVL.

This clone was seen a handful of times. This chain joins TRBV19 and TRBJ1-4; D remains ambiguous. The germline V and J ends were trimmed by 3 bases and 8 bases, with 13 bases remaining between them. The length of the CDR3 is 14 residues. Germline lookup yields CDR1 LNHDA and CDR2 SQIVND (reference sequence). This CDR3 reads CASSIEQAAEKLFF. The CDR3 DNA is TGTGCCAGTAGTATTGAGCAGGCCGCAGAAAAACTGTTTTTT.

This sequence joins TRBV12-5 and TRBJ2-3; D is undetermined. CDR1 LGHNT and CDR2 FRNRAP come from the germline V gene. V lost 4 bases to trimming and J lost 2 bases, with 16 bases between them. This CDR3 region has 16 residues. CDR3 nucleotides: TGTGCTAGTGGTTCTCCCTTCGACTCGTTCACAGATACGCAGTATTTT. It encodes CASGSPFDSFTDTQYF.

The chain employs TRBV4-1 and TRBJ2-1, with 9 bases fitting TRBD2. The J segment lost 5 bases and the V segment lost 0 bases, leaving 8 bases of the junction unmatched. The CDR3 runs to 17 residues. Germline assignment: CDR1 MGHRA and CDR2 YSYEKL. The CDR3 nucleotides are TGCGCCAGCAGCCAAGAGGGCGGGACTAGCCTAAACAATGAGCAGTTCTTC. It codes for CASSQEGGTSLNNEQFF.

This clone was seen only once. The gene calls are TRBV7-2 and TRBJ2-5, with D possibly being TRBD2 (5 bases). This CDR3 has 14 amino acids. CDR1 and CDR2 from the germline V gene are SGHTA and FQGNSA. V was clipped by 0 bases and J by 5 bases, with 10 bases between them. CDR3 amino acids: CASSLAGAEETQYF. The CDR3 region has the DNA TGTGCCAGCAGCTTAGCGGGAGCGGAGGAGACCCAGTACTTC. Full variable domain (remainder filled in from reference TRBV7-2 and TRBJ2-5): GAGVSQSPSNKVTEKGKDVELRCDPISGHTALYWYRQSLGQGLEFLIYFQGNSAPDKSGLPSDRFSAERTGGSVSTLTIQRTQQEDSAVYLCASSLAGAEETQYFGPGTRLLVL.

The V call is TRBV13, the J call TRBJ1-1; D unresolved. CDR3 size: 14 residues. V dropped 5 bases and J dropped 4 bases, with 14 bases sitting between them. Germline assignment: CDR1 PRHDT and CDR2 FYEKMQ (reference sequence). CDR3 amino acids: CASSAERAGTEAFF. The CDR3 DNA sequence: TGTGCCAGCAGCGCCGAGCGGGCAGGCACTGAAGCTTTCTTT.

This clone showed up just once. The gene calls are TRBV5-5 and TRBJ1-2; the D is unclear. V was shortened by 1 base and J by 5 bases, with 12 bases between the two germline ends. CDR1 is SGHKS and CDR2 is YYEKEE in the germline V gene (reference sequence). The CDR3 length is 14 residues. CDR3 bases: TGTGCCAGCAGCTTGTTATCGCCTTTTTATGGCTACACCTTC. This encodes CASSLLSPFYGYTF.

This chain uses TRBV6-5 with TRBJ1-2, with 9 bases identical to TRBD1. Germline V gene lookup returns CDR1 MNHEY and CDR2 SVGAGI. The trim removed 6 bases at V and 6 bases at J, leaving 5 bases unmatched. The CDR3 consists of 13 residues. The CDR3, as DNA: TGTGCCAGCAGGGGACAGGGACATGATGGCTACACCTTC. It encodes CASRGQGHDGYTF.

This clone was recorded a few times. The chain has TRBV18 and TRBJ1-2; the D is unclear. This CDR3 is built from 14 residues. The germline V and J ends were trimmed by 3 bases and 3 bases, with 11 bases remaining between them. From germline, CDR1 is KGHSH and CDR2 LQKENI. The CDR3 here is CASSPQKGYYGYTF. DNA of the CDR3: TGTGCCAGCTCACCTCAAAAGGGATACTATGGCTACACCTTC. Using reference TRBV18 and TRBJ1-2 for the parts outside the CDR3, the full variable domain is NAGVMQNPRHLVRRRGQEARLRCSPMKGHSHVYWYRQLPEEGLKFMVYLQKENIIDESGMPKERFSAEFPKEGPSILRIQQVVRGDSAAYFCASSPQKGYYGYTFGSGTRLTVV.

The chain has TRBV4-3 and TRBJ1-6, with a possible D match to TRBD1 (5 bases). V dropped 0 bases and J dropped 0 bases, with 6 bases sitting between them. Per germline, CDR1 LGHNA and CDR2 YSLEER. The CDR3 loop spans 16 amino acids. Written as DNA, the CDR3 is TGCGCCAGCAGCCAAGACCAGGGCTCCTATAATTCACCCCTCCACTTT. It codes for CASSQDQGSYNSPLHF.

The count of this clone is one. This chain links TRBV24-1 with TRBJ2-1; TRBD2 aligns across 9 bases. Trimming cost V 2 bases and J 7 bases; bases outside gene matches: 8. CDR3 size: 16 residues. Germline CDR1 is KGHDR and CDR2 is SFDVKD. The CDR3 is CATSDSSRGGANEQFF. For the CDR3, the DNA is TGTGCCACCAGTGATTCGTCTCGCGGGGGGGCAAATGAGCAGTTCTTC.

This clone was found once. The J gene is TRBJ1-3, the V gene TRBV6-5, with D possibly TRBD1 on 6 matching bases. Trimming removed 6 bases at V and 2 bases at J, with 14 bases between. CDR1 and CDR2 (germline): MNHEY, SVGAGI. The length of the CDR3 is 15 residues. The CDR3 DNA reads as TGTGCCAGCAGAGCCACAGGGAGAACTGGAAACACCATATATTTT. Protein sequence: CASRATGRTGNTIYF.

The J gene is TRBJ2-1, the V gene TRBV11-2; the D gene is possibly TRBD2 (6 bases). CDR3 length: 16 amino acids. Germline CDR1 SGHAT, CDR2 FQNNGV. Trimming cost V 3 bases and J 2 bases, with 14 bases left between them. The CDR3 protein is CASSFATGVTYNEQFF. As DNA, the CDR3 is TGTGCCAGCAGCTTCGCCACGGGGGTCACCTACAATGAGCAGTTCTTC. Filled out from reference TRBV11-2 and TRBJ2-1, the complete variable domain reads EAGVAQSPRYKIIEKRQSVAFWCNPISGHATLYWYQQILGQGPKLLIQFQNNGVVDDSQLPKDRFSAERLKGVDSTLKIQPAKLEDSAVYLCASSFATGVTYNEQFFGPGTRLTVL.

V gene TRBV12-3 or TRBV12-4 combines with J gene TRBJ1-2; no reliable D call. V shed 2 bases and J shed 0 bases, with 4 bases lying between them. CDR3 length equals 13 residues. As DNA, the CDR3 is TGTGCCAGCAGTTTAAATGCTAACTATGGCTACACCTTC. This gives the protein CASSLNANYGYTF.